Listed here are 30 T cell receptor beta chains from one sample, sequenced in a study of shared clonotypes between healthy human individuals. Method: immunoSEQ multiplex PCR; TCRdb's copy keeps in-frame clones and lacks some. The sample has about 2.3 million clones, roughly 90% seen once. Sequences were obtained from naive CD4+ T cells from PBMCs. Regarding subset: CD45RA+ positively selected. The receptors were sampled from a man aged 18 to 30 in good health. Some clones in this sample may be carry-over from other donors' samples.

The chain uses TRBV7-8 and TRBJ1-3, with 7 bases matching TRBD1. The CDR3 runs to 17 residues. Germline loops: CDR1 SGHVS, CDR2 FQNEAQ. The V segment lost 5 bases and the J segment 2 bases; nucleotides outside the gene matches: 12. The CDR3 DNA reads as TGTGCCAGCAGCCCCGGACAGGTCGGGAACGCTGGAAACACCATATATTTT. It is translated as CASSPGQVGNAGNTIYF.

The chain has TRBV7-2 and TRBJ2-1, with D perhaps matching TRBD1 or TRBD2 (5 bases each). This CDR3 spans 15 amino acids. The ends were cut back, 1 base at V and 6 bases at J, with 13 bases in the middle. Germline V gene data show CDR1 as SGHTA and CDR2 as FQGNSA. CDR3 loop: CASSLDASRVNEQFF. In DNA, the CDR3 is TGTGCCAGCAGCTTAGATGCTAGCAGGGTCAATGAGCAGTTCTTC. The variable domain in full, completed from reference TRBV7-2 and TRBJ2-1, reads GAGVSQSPSNKVTEKGKDVELRCDPISGHTALYWYRQSLGQGLEFLIYFQGNSAPDKSGLPSDRFSAERTGGSVSTLTIQRTQQEDSAVYLCASSLDASRVNEQFFGPGTRLTVL.

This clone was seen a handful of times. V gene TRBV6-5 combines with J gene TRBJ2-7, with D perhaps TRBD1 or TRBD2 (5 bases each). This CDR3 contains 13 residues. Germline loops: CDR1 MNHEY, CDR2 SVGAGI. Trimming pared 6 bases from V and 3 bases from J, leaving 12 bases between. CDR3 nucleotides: TGTGCCAGCAGGGGGACCACCCACTACGAGCAGTACTTC. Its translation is CASRGTTHYEQYF.

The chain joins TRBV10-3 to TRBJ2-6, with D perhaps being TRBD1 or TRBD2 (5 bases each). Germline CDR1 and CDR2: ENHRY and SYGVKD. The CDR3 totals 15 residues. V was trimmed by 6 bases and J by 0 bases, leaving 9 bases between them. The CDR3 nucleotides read TGTGCCATCAGGGGGACGAGCTCTGGGGCCAACGTCCTGACTTTC. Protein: CAIRGTSSGANVLTF.

The CDR3 DNA follows: TGTGCCAGCTCACCTCTACAGGGGACTCCCTCTGGGGCCAACGTCCTGACTTTC. Translating it yields CASSPLQGTPSGANVLTF. V and J are TRBV18 and TRBJ2-6; D possibly corresponds to TRBD1 (7 bases). From germline, CDR1 is KGHSH and CDR2 LQKENI. This CDR3 is 18 amino acids long. V lost 3 bases and J lost 0, with 15 bases in between. Together with reference TRBV18 and TRBJ2-6, the CDR3 gives the full variable domain: NAGVMQNPRHLVRRRGQEARLRCSPMKGHSHVYWYRQLPEEGLKFMVYLQKENIIDESGMPKERFSAEFPKEGPSILRIQQVVRGDSAAYFCASSPLQGTPSGANVLTFGAGSRLTVL.

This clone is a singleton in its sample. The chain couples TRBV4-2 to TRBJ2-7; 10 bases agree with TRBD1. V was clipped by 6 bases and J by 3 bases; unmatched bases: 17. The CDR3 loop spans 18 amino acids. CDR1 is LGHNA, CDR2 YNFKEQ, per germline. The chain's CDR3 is CASSTSMTPGQGYYEQYF. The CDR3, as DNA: TGTGCCAGCAGTACCTCTATGACCCCGGGACAGGGGTACTACGAGCAGTACTTC.

The CDR3 loop is CASSGRDRHPSSYNEQFF. CDR3 bases: TGTGCCAGCAGCGGCCGGGACAGACATCCCAGCTCCTACAATGAGCAGTTCTTC. The chain couples TRBV11-2 to TRBJ2-1; TRBD1 agrees at 7 bases. CDR3 length: 18 residues. Trimming cost V 5 bases and J 0 bases; bases outside gene matches: 13. Per the germline V gene, CDR1 is SGHAT and CDR2 is FQNNGV.

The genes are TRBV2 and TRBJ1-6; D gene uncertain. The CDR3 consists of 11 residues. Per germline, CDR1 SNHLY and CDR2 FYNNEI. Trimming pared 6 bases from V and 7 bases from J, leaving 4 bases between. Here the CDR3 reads CASRMNSPLHF. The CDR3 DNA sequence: TGTGCCAGCAGAATGAATTCACCCCTCCACTTT.

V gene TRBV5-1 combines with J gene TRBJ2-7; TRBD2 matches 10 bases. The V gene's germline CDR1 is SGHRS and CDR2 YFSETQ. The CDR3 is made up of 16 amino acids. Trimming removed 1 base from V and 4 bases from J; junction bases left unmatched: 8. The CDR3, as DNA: TGCGCCAGCAGCTTGATACAGCGGGAGGGTTCTTACGAGCAGTACTTC. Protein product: CASSLIQREGSYEQYF.

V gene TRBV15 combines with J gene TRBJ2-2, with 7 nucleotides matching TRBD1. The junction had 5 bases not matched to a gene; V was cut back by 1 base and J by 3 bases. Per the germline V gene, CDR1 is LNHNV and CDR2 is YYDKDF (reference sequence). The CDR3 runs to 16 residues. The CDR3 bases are TGTGCCACCAGCAGAGGGACAGGCGCTCACACCGGGGAGCTGTTTTTT. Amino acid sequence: CATSRGTGAHTGELFF.

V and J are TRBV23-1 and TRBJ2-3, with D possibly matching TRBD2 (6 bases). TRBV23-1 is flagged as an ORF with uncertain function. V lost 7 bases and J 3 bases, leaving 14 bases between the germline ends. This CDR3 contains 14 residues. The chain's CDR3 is CASMPGGVTDTQYF. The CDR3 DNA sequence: TGCGCCAGCATGCCCGGGGGAGTAACAGATACGCAGTATTTT.

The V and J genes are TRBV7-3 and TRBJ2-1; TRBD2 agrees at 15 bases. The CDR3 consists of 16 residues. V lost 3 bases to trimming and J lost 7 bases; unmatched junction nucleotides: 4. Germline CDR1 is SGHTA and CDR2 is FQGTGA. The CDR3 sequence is CASSFGTSGRTNEQFF. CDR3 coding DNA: TGTGCCAGCAGCTTCGGGACTAGCGGGAGGACTAATGAGCAGTTCTTC. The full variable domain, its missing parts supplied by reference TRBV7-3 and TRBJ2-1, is GAGVSQTPSNKVTEKGKYVELRCDPISGHTALYWYRQSLGQGPEFLIYFQGTGAADDSGLPNDRFFAVRPEGSVSTLKIQRTERGDSAVYLCASSFGTSGRTNEQFFGPGTRLTVL.

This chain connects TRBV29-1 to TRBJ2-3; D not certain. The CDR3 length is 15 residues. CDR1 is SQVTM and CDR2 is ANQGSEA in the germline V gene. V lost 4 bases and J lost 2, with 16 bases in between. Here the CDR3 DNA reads TGCAGCGTTGGAGGTCTAACCTGGGCCACAGATACGCAGTATTTT. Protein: CSVGGLTWATDTQYF.

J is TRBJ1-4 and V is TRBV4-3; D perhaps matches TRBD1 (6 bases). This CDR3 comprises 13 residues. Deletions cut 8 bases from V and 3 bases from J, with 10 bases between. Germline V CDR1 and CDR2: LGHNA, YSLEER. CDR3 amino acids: CASGRTANEKLFF. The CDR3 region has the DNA TGCGCCAGCGGAAGGACAGCTAATGAAAAACTGTTTTTT.

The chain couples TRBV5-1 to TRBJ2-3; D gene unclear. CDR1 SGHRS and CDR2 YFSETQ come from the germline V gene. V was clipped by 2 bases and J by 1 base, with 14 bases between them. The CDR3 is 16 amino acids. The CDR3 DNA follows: TGCGCCAGCAGCTTAGTAGCCCTCCGGGGCACAGATACGCAGTATTTT. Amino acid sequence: CASSLVALRGTDTQYF.

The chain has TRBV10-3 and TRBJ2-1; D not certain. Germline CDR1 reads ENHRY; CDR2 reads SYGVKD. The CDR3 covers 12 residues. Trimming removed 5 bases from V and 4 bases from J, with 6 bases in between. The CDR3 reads CAISMDYNEQFF. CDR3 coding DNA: TGTGCCATCAGTATGGATTACAATGAGCAGTTCTTC.

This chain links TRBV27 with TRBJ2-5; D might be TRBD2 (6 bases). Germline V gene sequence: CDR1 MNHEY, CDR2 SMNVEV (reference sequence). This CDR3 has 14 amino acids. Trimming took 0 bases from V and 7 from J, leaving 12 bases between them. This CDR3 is CASSLSTTRGTQYF. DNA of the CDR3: TGTGCCAGCAGTTTATCAACGACTAGGGGGACCCAGTACTTC.

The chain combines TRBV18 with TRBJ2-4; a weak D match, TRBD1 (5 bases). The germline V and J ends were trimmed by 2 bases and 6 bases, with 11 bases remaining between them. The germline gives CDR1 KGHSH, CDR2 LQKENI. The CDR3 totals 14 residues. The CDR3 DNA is TGTGCCAGCTCACCAGGGGCGCGAAGAAACATTCAGTACTTC. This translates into CASSPGARRNIQYF.

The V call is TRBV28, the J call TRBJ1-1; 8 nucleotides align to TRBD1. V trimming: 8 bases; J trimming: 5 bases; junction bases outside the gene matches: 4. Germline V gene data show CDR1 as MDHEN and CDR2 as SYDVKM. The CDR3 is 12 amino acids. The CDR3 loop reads CASYRGITEAFF. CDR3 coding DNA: TGTGCCAGCTACAGGGGGATAACTGAAGCTTTCTTT.

The CDR3 nucleotides read TGCAGCGTTGATAGGTCGGGGGAAAGGGCCTACGAGCAGTACTTC. It specifies CSVDRSGERAYEQYF. This chain links TRBV29-1 with TRBJ2-7; TRBD2 is a possible D gene (6 bases). Trimming removed 3 bases at V and 2 bases at J, with 17 bases between. This CDR3 is 15 amino acids long. The germline gives CDR1 SQVTM, CDR2 ANQGSEA.

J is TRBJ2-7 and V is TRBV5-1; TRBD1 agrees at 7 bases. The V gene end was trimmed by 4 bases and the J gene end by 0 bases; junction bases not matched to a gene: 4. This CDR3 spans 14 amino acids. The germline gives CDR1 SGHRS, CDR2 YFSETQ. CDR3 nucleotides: TGCGCCAGCAGCGACCGGACAGGCTCCTACGAGCAGTACTTC. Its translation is CASSDRTGSYEQYF.

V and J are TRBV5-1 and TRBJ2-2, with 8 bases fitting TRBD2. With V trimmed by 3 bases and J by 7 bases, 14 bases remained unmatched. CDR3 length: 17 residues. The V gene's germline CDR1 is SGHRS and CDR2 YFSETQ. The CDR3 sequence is CASSYISAGDLDGELFF. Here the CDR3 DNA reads TGCGCCAGCAGCTACATCTCAGCGGGAGACTTGGACGGGGAGCTGTTTTTT.

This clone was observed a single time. The CDR3 loop reads CASSYSWQEEQYF. CDR3 DNA: TGTGCCAGCAGTTACTCTTGGCAGGAGGAGCAGTACTTC. The chain uses TRBV6-5 and TRBJ2-7; D not resolved. The length of the CDR3 is 13 residues. V shed 0 bases and J shed 7 bases, with 10 bases lying between them. Germline V gene data show CDR1 as MNHEY and CDR2 as SVGAGI.

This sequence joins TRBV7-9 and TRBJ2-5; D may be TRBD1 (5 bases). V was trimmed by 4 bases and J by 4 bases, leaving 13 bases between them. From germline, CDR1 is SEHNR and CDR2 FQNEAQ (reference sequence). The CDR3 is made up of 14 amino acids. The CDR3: CASSSWTPGETQYF. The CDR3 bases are TGTGCCAGCAGCTCCTGGACACCGGGAGAGACCCAGTACTTC. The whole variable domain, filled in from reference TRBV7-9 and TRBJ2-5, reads DTGVSQNPRHKITKRGQNVTFRCDPISEHNRLYWYRQTLGQGPEFLTYFQNEAQLEKSRLLSDRFSAERPKGSFSTLEIQRTEQGDSAMYLCASSSWTPGETQYFGPGTRLLVL.

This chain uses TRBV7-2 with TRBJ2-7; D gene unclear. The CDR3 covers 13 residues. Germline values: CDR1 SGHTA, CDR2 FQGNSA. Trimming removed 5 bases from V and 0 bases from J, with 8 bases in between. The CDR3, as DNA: TGTGCCAGCAGCGCAGACCCCTCCTACGAGCAGTACTTC. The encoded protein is CASSADPSYEQYF.

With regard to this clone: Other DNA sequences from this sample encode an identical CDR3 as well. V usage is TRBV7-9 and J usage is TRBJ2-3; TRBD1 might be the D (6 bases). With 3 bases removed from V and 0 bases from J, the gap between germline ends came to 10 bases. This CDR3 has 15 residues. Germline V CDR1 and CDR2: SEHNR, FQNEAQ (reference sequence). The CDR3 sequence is CASSFQGPSTDTQYF. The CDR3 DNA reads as TGTGCCAGCAGCTTTCAGGGGCCTAGCACAGATACGCAGTATTTT.

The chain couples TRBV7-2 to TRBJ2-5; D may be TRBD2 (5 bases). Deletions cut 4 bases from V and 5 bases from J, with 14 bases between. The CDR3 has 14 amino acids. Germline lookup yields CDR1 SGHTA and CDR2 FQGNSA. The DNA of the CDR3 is TGTGCCAGCAGCTCCGCGTCGGGGTGGGAGACCCAGTACTTC. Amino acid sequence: CASSSASGWETQYF.

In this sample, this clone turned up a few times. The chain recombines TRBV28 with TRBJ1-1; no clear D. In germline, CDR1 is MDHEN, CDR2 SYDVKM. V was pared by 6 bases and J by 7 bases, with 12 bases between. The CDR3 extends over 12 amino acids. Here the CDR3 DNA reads TGTGCCAGCAGGGGCCTACTGAGTGAAGCTTTCTTT. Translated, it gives CASRGLLSEAFF.

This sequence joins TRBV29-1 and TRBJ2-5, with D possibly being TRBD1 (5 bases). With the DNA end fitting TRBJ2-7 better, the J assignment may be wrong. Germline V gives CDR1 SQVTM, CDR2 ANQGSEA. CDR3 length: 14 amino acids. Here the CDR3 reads CSVVQGWEPYEQYF. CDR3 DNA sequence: TGCAGCGTCGTTCAGGGTTGGGAACCCTACGAGCAGTACTTC.

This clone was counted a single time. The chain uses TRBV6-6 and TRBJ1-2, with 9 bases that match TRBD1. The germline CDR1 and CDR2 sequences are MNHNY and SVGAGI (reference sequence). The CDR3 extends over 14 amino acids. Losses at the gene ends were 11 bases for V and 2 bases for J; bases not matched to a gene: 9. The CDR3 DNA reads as TGTGCCGCTGCGGGGGACAGGGAGAACTATGGCTACACCTTC. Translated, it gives CAAAGDRENYGYTF.